The 17 T cell receptor beta chains below come from one sample, sequenced in a study of T cell repertoires in cytomegalovirus infection. Each CDR3 protein gets one entry after TCRdb re-called the reads with MiXCR. This sample has hundreds of thousands of distinct CDR3 sequences, with about 17% found just once. The specimen was PBMCs. These receptors came from a human donor in good health (CMV status not recorded). Some clones in this sample may be carry-over from other donors' samples.

This clonotype was observed at least ten times. The chain's CDR3 is CASSLDGQNYEQYF. CDR3 DNA sequence: TGCGCCAGCAGCTTGGACGGACAGAACTACGAGCAGTACTTC. The rearrangement uses TRBV5-1 and TRBJ2-7; TRBD1 might be the D (6 bases). Germline CDR1 SGHRS, CDR2 YFSETQ. This CDR3 contains 14 residues. Trimming left V 0 bases short and J 3 bases short, with 10 bases between.

This clonotype occurred a few times. V and J are TRBV12-3 or TRBV12-4 and TRBJ1-1; 9 nucleotides agree with TRBD1. This CDR3 is 13 amino acids long. After removal of 8 bases from V and 4 bases from J, the junction contained 5 bases not matched to a gene. The CDR3 sequence: CASFLTGGTEAFF. In DNA, the CDR3 is TGTGCCAGCTTTTTGACAGGGGGCACTGAAGCTTTCTTT.

V usage is TRBV15 and J usage is TRBJ2-3; TRBD2 matches 8 bases. The V gene's germline CDR1 is LNHNV and CDR2 YYDKDF (reference sequence). This CDR3 region has 15 residues. V dropped 1 base and J dropped 4; count of bases not matched to a gene: 4. The CDR3, as DNA: TGTGCCACCAGCAGAGGGCCAGCGGGGGCAGATACGCAGTATTTT. Translation gives CATSRGPAGADTQYF.

The chain links TRBV12-3 or TRBV12-4 to TRBJ2-1, with a possible D match to TRBD1 (6 bases). CDR3 length: 14 amino acids. Trimming left V 6 bases short and J 5 bases short, with 14 bases between. The CDR3 loop reads CASSFGTQHNEQFF. The CDR3 nucleotides are TGTGCCAGCAGCTTCGGGACACAACACAATGAGCAGTTCTTC.

The genes are TRBV28 and TRBJ1-2; 9 bases map to TRBD1. CDR3 length: 15 residues. After removal of 3 bases from V and 4 bases from J, the junction contained 6 bases not matched to a gene. The germline V gene has CDR1 MDHEN and CDR2 SYDVKM. The chain's CDR3 is CASSFVDRGGYGYTF. In DNA form, the CDR3 reads TGTGCCAGCAGTTTTGTTGACAGGGGGGGCTATGGCTACACCTTC.

The CDR3 region is CASSQEGSVRPRQGKLFF. Here the CDR3 DNA reads TGTGCCAGCAGCCAAGAAGGTAGCGTGCGGCCGAGACAAGGAAAACTGTTTTTT. The rearrangement links TRBV3-1 to TRBJ1-4; the D is unclear. The CDR3 is 18 amino acids. V was trimmed by 0 bases and J by 10 bases, leaving 24 bases between them. CDR1 is LGHDT and CDR2 is YNNKEL in the germline V gene (reference sequence).

This clonotype came up a few times. This chain connects TRBV7-2 to TRBJ1-3; D unresolved. Trimming shortened V by 2 bases and J by 0 bases, and 11 bases separated the two germline ends. From germline, CDR1 is SGHTA and CDR2 FQGNSA. The CDR3 is 16 amino acids. CDR3 residues: CASSLIVLSSGNTIYF. DNA of the CDR3: TGTGCCAGCAGCTTAATAGTGTTGAGCTCTGGAAACACCATATATTTT.

This clonotype was recorded many times. The chain employs TRBV7-2 and TRBJ2-7; TRBD2 matches at 8 bases. This CDR3 comprises 14 residues. Germline V gene lookup returns CDR1 SGHTA and CDR2 FQGNSA. Trimming at V came to 4 bases and at J to 4 bases, leaving 6 bases not matched to a gene. CDR3 residues: CASSYGTRRYEQYF. The CDR3 nucleotides read TGTGCCAGCAGCTACGGGACTAGGAGGTACGAGCAGTACTTC.

This clonotype was seen a handful of times. The chain has TRBV18 and TRBJ2-1; TRBD2 is a possible D gene (6 bases). There are 13 residues in the CDR3. The ends were cut back, 2 bases at V and 9 bases at J, with 11 bases in the middle. Germline V gene lookup returns CDR1 KGHSH and CDR2 LQKENI. The CDR3 region has the DNA TGTGCCAGCTCACCAAGGGAGGCGGTTGAGCAGTTCTTC. Its translation is CASSPREAVEQFF.

There are many counts of this clonotype. The genes are TRBV7-2 and TRBJ1-5; no definite D call. The CDR3 has 15 residues. V was clipped by 1 base and J by 3 bases, with 10 bases between them. Germline CDR1 SGHTA, CDR2 FQGNSA. The CDR3 spells CASSLDGINNQPQHF. The CDR3, as DNA: TGTGCCAGCAGCTTAGATGGGATTAACAATCAGCCCCAGCATTTT.

The chain links TRBV19 to TRBJ2-1, with D possibly matching TRBD2 (7 bases). The CDR3 runs 14 residues. Deletions cut 7 bases from V and 6 bases from J, with 16 bases between. The germline gives CDR1 LNHDA, CDR2 SQIVND (reference sequence). The CDR3 loop reads CASMGGRGFNEQFF. The CDR3 nucleotides are TGTGCCAGTATGGGGGGGAGGGGGTTCAATGAGCAGTTCTTC.

This clonotype came up a few times. This chain links TRBV13 with TRBJ2-1, with TRBD1 identical over 12 bases. The CDR3 consists of 15 residues. V gave up 6 bases and J gave up 7 bases; unmatched junction bases: 7. The V gene's germline CDR1 is PRHDT and CDR2 FYEKMQ (reference sequence). The CDR3 region has the DNA TGTGCCAGCAGTCCTGGGACAGGGGGCGGAAATGAGCAGTTCTTC. Its translation: CASSPGTGGGNEQFF.

This clonotype showed up many times. V is TRBV7-8 and J is TRBJ2-5, with D possibly being TRBD1 or TRBD2 (6 bases each). V shed 5 bases and J shed 2 bases, with 12 bases lying between them. CDR3 length: 14 amino acids. Germline values: CDR1 SGHVS, CDR2 FQNEAQ. CDR3 in amino acids: CASSMGGGQETQYF. CDR3 nucleotide sequence: TGTGCCAGCAGCATGGGGGGCGGGCAAGAGACCCAGTACTTC.

This clonotype has only a few counts. V usage is TRBV27 and J usage is TRBJ2-3; D might be TRBD2 (6 bases). Trimming stripped 3 bases from V and 0 bases from J, with 19 bases between. Germline V gives CDR1 MNHEY, CDR2 SMNVEV (reference sequence). The CDR3 totals 18 residues. The CDR3 bases are TGTGCCAGCAGTTTGTTTCCCCCGCTGCGGGGTAGCACAGATACGCAGTATTTT. It yields the protein CASSLFPPLRGSTDTQYF.

This clonotype showed up just a few times. This sequence joins TRBV28 and TRBJ1-4; 8 bases fit TRBD1. This CDR3 comprises 15 residues. Per germline, CDR1 MDHEN and CDR2 SYDVKM. V lost 5 bases, J lost 3 bases, and 5 bases stayed unmatched. DNA of the CDR3: TGTGCCAGCAGTGGAGAACAGGGGGCTAATGAAAAACTGTTTTTT. Translating it yields CASSGEQGANEKLFF.

This clonotype came up many times. J is TRBJ1-1 and V is TRBV7-6; D remains unclear. The CDR3 runs 14 residues. The germline CDR1 and CDR2 sequences are SGHVS and FNYEAQ. Trimming took off 5 bases at V and 3 bases at J, with 13 bases between the two ends. This CDR3 is CASSRAVVDTEAFF. The CDR3 region has the DNA TGTGCCAGCAGCAGGGCCGTCGTGGACACTGAAGCTTTCTTT.

This clonotype has just a few counts. CDR3 DNA sequence: TGTGCCAGCAGAGGAGGGACAGTCTACAATGAGCAGTTCTTC. As protein: CASRGGTVYNEQFF. The rearrangement joins TRBV6-6 to TRBJ2-1, with a weak D call TRBD1 (7 bases). This CDR3 comprises 14 residues. Trimming removed 6 bases from V and 3 bases from J, with 12 bases in between. Germline assignment: CDR1 MNHNY and CDR2 SVGAGI (reference sequence).